What follows are 24 T cell receptor beta chains derived from one specimen sequenced in a study of T and B cells in COVID-19 patients. TRB was amplified from approximately 250-480 ng of blood genomic DNA. BIOMED2 TRB-A/B primer pools were used in multiplex TRB PCR. TCRdb ran MiXCR on the multiplex PCR reads and lists one entry per CDR3 protein. This table holds 13,000 or so distinct CDR3 sequences, 28% found once. Sample: blood. Every receptor here comes from a human donor who had recovered from COVID-19.

This chain links TRBV5-1 with TRBJ2-3; D remains ambiguous. The CDR3 length is 15 residues. V lost 3 bases and J lost 2, with 13 bases in between. The V gene's germline CDR1 is SGHRS and CDR2 YFSETQ. DNA of the CDR3: TGCGCCAGCAGCTGGGTTCGAGGTTTCACAGATACGCAGTATTTT. Amino acid sequence: CASSWVRGFTDTQYF.

This clonotype showed up just a few times. The chain links TRBV10-3 to TRBJ2-7; tentative D call: TRBD1 (5 bases). CDR3 size: 13 residues. Trimming shortened V by 0 bases and J by 6 bases, and 9 bases separated the two germline ends. Per germline, CDR1 ENHRY and CDR2 SYGVKD. The CDR3 DNA sequence: TGTGCCATCAGTGAGTCGGGTCAGGGCGAGCAGTACTTC. The encoded protein is CAISESGQGEQYF.

The chain is built from TRBV7-9 and TRBJ2-7; 7 bases map to TRBD1. The CDR3 spans 15 residues. In germline, CDR1 is SEHNR, CDR2 FQNEAQ (reference sequence). J lost 0 bases, V lost 1 base, and 3 bases had no gene match. The CDR3 spells CASSLGQGSSYEQYF. The DNA of the CDR3 is TGTGCCAGCAGCTTAGGACAGGGAAGCTCCTACGAGCAGTACTTC. The full variable domain, completed using reference TRBV7-9 and TRBJ2-7, is DTGVSQNPRHKITKRGQNVTFRCDPISEHNRLYWYRQTLGQGPEFLTYFQNEAQLEKSRLLSDRFSAERPKGSFSTLEIQRTEQGDSAMYLCASSLGQGSSYEQYFGPGTRLTVT.

Only a few counts were recorded for this clonotype. The gene calls are TRBV30 and TRBJ1-4, with TRBD1 as a possible D gene (5 bases). The CDR3 spans 14 residues. V gave up 3 bases and J gave up 5 bases, with 13 bases separating them. The germline V gene encodes CDR1 GTSNPN and CDR2 SVGIG (reference sequence). CDR3 sequence: CAWSRRGENEKLFF. CDR3 in DNA: TGTGCCTGGAGCCGCCGAGGGGAAAATGAAAAACTGTTTTTT. Variable domain in full (rest from reference TRBV30 and TRBJ1-4): SQTIHQWPATLVQPVGSPLSLECTVEGTSNPNLYWYRQAAGRGLQLLFYSVGIGQISSEVPQNLSASRPQDRQFILSSKKLLLSDSGFYLCAWSRRGENEKLFFGSGTQLSVL.

In the case of this clonotype: This could be a read error, since a much larger clone is one nucleotide away. The chain employs TRBV18 and TRBJ1-4; D uncertain. This CDR3 has 14 amino acids. CDR1 is KGHSH and CDR2 is LQKENI in the germline V gene. The V end was cut by 1 base, the J end by 3 bases, with 6 bases between. The CDR3 sequence: CASSPLGPNEKLFF. DNA for the CDR3: TGTGCCAGCTCACCACTGGGCCCTAATGAAAAACTGTTTTTT. Filled out from reference TRBV18 and TRBJ1-4, the complete variable domain reads NAGVMQNPRHLVRRRGQEARLRCSPMKGHSHVYWYRQLPEEGLKFMVYLQKENIIDESGMPKERFSAEFPKEGPSILRIQQVVRGDSAAYFCASSPLGPNEKLFFGSGTQLSVL.

This chain joins TRBV20-1 and TRBJ2-1; D gene uncertain. The germline gives CDR1 DFQATT, CDR2 SNEGSKA (reference sequence). The V end was cut by 0 bases, the J end by 0 bases, with 12 bases between. The CDR3 loop spans 16 amino acids. This CDR3 reads CSARDLDTSSYNEQFF. CDR3 nucleotides: TGCAGTGCTAGAGATCTGGATACGAGCTCCTACAATGAGCAGTTCTTC.

The chain combines TRBV7-9 with TRBJ2-7; TRBD2 agrees at 11 bases. From germline, CDR1 is SEHNR and CDR2 FQNEAQ (reference sequence). J was trimmed by 7 bases and V by 5 bases; bases with no gene match: 13. This CDR3 is built from 16 residues. The CDR3 DNA follows: TGTGCCAGCAGCCCTGGGGGACTAGCGGACAAGCTGGAGCAGTACTTC. As protein: CASSPGGLADKLEQYF.

This clonotype appeared a few times. V is TRBV7-9 and J is TRBJ2-1, with TRBD1 as a possible D gene (5 bases). The CDR3 covers 14 residues. V was clipped by 5 bases and J by 4 bases, with 12 bases between them. Germline V CDR1 and CDR2: SEHNR, FQNEAQ (reference sequence). CDR3 sequence reads: CASSPGAPYNEQFF. CDR3 nucleotides: TGTGCCAGCAGCCCTGGGGCTCCTTACAATGAGCAGTTCTTC.

The CDR3 loop reads CASKAGEVGGEQYF. CDR3 sequence (DNA): TGTGCCAGCAAAGCAGGGGAGGTCGGCGGCGAGCAGTACTTC. The chain is built from TRBV6-2 or TRBV6-3 and TRBJ2-7; D is perhaps TRBD1 or TRBD2 (6 bases each). Germline assignment: CDR1 MNHEY and CDR2 SVGEGT. The germline V and J ends were trimmed by 7 bases and 6 bases, with 19 bases remaining between them. The CDR3 totals 14 residues.

V is TRBV10-1 and J is TRBJ2-3; 11 bases map to TRBD2. There are 16 residues in the CDR3. Germline CDR1 WNHNN, CDR2 SYGVQD (reference sequence). V lost 5 bases and J lost 1; bases outside the gene matches: 5. CDR3 amino acids: CASSFTSGSCTDTQYF. In DNA, the CDR3 is TGCGCCAGCAGTTTCACTAGCGGGAGCTGCACAGATACGCAGTATTTT.

This chain links TRBV7-2 with TRBJ1-1; no clear D. Germline V gene sequence: CDR1 SGHTA, CDR2 FQGNSA. Trimming removed 5 bases from V and 7 bases from J, with 11 bases in between. The CDR3 runs 12 residues. CDR3 bases: TGTGCCAGCAGCCCAAGGACGGATGAAGCTTTCTTT. It codes for CASSPRTDEAFF.

This clonotype occurred many times. This chain joins TRBV5-1 and TRBJ2-3, with a weak D call TRBD2 (6 bases). Trimming pared 2 bases from V and 5 bases from J, leaving 15 bases between. The CDR3 totals 15 residues. Germline CDR1 SGHRS, CDR2 YFSETQ. The CDR3 coding sequence is TGCGCCAGCAGCTTAATGGAAGGGCGGGGAGATACGCAGTATTTT. Amino acids: CASSLMEGRGDTQYF.

This clonotype is medium-sized. This rearrangement joins TRBV6-5 to TRBJ2-2; D could derive from TRBD1 or TRBD2 (5 bases each). Germline V lookup: CDR1 MNHEY, CDR2 SVGAGI. Trimming took off 6 bases at V and 2 bases at J, with 16 bases between the two ends. The CDR3 sequence is 16 residues long. The CDR3 DNA is TGTGCCAGCAGCTCGTTTGAGGGACCCAACACCGGGGAGCTGTTTTTT. Its protein product is CASSSFEGPNTGELFF.

This chain uses TRBV19 with TRBJ2-5; 10 positions match TRBD1. This CDR3 has 16 amino acids. The V segment lost 2 bases and the J segment 3 bases; nucleotides outside the gene matches: 6. Germline V lookup: CDR1 LNHDA, CDR2 SQIVND (reference sequence). The CDR3 DNA sequence: TGTGCCAGTAGTATAAAGGGACAGGGGCCTAAAGAGACCCAGTACTTC. Encoded protein: CASSIKGQGPKETQYF.

The rearrangement links TRBV20-1 to TRBJ1-1; TRBD1 matches at 9 bases. CDR1 and CDR2 (germline): DFQATT, SNEGSKA (reference sequence). J lost 0 bases, V lost 6 bases, and 8 bases had no gene match. The CDR3 runs to 15 residues. The CDR3 region has the DNA TGCAGTGCGACCGACAGGGGGACCCTGAACACTGAAGCTTTCTTT. It specifies CSATDRGTLNTEAFF.

Relative to its sample, this clonotype is medium-sized (0.01 to 0.1%). The chain links TRBV5-6 to TRBJ2-1; D is ambiguous. The V end lost 2 bases, the J end lost 6 bases, and 6 bases lay between the germline ends. CDR3 size: 12 residues. Per germline, CDR1 SGHDT and CDR2 YYEEEE. The CDR3, as DNA: TGTGCCAGCAGCTTCGGTTTCAATGAGCAGTTCTTC. Amino acids: CASSFGFNEQFF.

Within the sample, this clonotype is medium-sized (0.01 to 0.1%). The chain links TRBV6-5 to TRBJ2-7; the D gene is possibly TRBD2 (5 bases). V shed 0 bases and J shed 3 bases, with 12 bases lying between them. Germline V lookup: CDR1 MNHEY, CDR2 SVGAGI. This CDR3 has 15 amino acids. CDR3: CASSYSRRTGYEQYF. The CDR3 DNA reads TGTGCCAGCAGTTACTCCAGGAGGACCGGCTACGAGCAGTACTTC.

This clonotype appeared a few times. The chain combines TRBV11-2 with TRBJ2-5; no clear D gene. Trimming removed 4 bases from V and 9 bases from J, with 9 bases in between. Per the germline V gene, CDR1 is SGHAT and CDR2 is FQNNGV. The CDR3 sequence is 11 residues long. DNA of the CDR3: TGTGCCAGCAGCTCACAGTTCCCCCAGTACTTC. Protein sequence: CASSSQFPQYF.

This chain links TRBV6-6 with TRBJ1-1; D is perhaps TRBD1 (5 bases). V was pared by 6 bases and J by 1 base, with 18 bases between. This CDR3 comprises 16 residues. CDR1 MNHNY and CDR2 SVGAGI come from the germline V gene (reference sequence). The CDR3 spells CASSHGQTAGNTEAFF. CDR3 in DNA: TGTGCCAGCAGCCACGGACAAACTGCGGGGAACACTGAAGCTTTCTTT.

The chain links TRBV6-5 to TRBJ1-5; tentatively, D is TRBD1 (5 bases). Trimming stripped 2 bases from V and 4 bases from J, with 9 bases between. From germline, CDR1 is MNHEY and CDR2 SVGAGI. The CDR3 consists of 14 residues. Here the CDR3 DNA reads TGTGCCAGCAGTTACGCCGGGGGGAATCAGCCCCAGCATTTT. Translating gives CASSYAGGNQPQHF.

The chain couples TRBV7-6 to TRBJ2-3; 15 bases align to TRBD2. V lost 6 bases and J lost 5; bases outside the gene matches: 18. Germline V gives CDR1 SGHVS, CDR2 FNYEAQ. CDR3 length: 20 residues. As DNA, the CDR3 is TGTGCCAGCAGTTACTCCTCCTCCGGACTAGCGGGAGGGCCCGGAGATACGCAGTATTTT. It codes for CASSYSSSGLAGGPGDTQYF.

By proportion, this clonotype is medium-sized (0.01 to 0.1%). The rearrangement uses TRBV6-5 and TRBJ2-1; possibly TRBD1 or TRBD2 for D (6 bases each). Germline-derived CDR1 and CDR2 are MNHEY and SVGAGI. The CDR3 covers 15 residues. Trimming took 2 bases from V and 6 from J, leaving 14 bases between them. CDR3 sequence: CASSYVTGAGNEQFF. In nucleotides, the CDR3 is TGTGCCAGCAGTTACGTTACGGGGGCCGGCAATGAGCAGTTCTTC.

This clonotype was seen more than once but under ten times. This chain uses TRBV5-1 with TRBJ1-6; no definite D call. Germline CDR1 and CDR2: SGHRS and YFSETQ. This CDR3 has 15 residues. V lost 4 bases and J lost 5, with 13 bases in between. The CDR3 bases are TGCGCCAGCAGCCTCCGATCAGGAGATAATTCACCCCTCCACTTT. This encodes CASSLRSGDNSPLHF.

The chain employs TRBV20-1 and TRBJ2-1, with D perhaps TRBD1 (6 bases). CDR3 size: 16 residues. The germline V gene encodes CDR1 DFQATT and CDR2 SNEGSKA (reference sequence). V was trimmed by 5 bases and J by 8 bases, leaving 25 bases between them. The CDR3 loop reads CSAEGTSYIDGDEQFF. The CDR3 DNA reads as TGCAGTGCTGAGGGGACATCGTACATCGACGGGGATGAGCAGTTCTTC.